Listed below are T cell receptor beta chains from one sample, sequenced in a study of T cell responses to AZD1222 COVID-19 vaccine. Method: immunoSEQ multiplex PCR; TCRdb's copy keeps in-frame clones and lacks some. In the table there are some 170,000 clones, about nine tenths of which are singletons. The sample in question was peripheral blood, obtained 28 days after the second dose of the MenACWY control vaccine. Every receptor here comes from an adult who received the MenACWY meningococcal vaccine as a control. CDR3s include the opening cysteine and the closing phenylalanine or tryptophan. D genes are given only for firm matches. The listing skips clone size in some rows; elsewhere it reads once, few, many or a size class.

v_call,j_call,d_call,clone_size,cdr3_nt,cdr3_aa
TRBV4-2,TRBJ2-1,TRBD2,NA,TGTGCCAGCAGCCAAGCGGGACTAGCGTTGAATGAGCAGTTCTTC,CASSQAGLALNEQFF
TRBV7-2,TRBJ1-2,NA,NA,TGTGCCAGCAGCGGAACTCGCTATGGCTACACCTTC,CASSGTRYGYTF
TRBV30,TRBJ2-7,NA,once,TGTGCCTGGATGGATAATGGCCCGCCGGGAGAGCAGTACTTC,CAWMDNGPPGEQYF
TRBV6-2/TRBV6-3,TRBJ2-7,NA,once,TGTGCCAGCAGTTATCTGGGCACAATGTACGAGCAGTACTTC,CASSYLGTMYEQYF
TRBV5-1,TRBJ2-7,NA,NA,TGCGCCAGCAGCTTGGCAGGAAGCCTTCCCTACGAGCAGTACTTC,CASSLAGSLPYEQYF
TRBV19,TRBJ2-5,TRBD2,NA,TGTGCCAGCACTGGCGCGGTCATAGCGGGAGGGCGGGGAGAGACCCAGTACTTC,CASTGAVIAGGRGETQYF
TRBV6-6,TRBJ2-7,TRBD2,NA,TGTGCCAGCAGTTACATTCAGCGGGGATACGAGCAGTACTTC,CASSYIQRGYEQYF
TRBV7-2,TRBJ2-3,NA,NA,TGTGCCAGCAGCTTAGCGCCAAGGGGAACAGATACGCAGTATTTT,CASSLAPRGTDTQYF
TRBV7-9,TRBJ2-7,NA,NA,TGTGCCAGCAGCTTAGGCAGGGTCGACGAGCAGTACTTC,CASSLGRVDEQYF
TRBV10-3,TRBJ1-1,NA,NA,TGTGCCATCAGTGAGTCGAAAACAGGCAACACTGAAGCTTTCTTT,CAISESKTGNTEAFF
TRBV29-1,TRBJ2-7,NA,NA,TGCAGCGTTGAAGGGGGGGGCGGATTGCAGTACTTC,CSVEGGGGLQYF
TRBV19,TRBJ1-3,NA,many,TGTGCCAGTAGTGCACAGGGTGCTGGAAACACCATATATTTT,CASSAQGAGNTIYF
TRBV7-2,TRBJ1-6,NA,NA,TGTGCCAGCAGCTTAGCGCTGCGGCCCCCCGTCCACTTT,CASSLALRPPVHF
TRBV3-1/TRBV3-2,TRBJ2-2,NA,NA,TGTGCCAGCAGCCAAGATGGGGAGGCCGGGGAGCTGTTTTTT,CASSQDGEAGELFF
TRBV14,TRBJ1-6,NA,NA,TGTGCCAGCAGGCCTGCTGCGAGCGTAGATTCACCCCTCCACTTT,CASRPAASVDSPLHF
TRBV9,TRBJ1-2,TRBD1,NA,TGTGCCAGCAGCGTTGGGACAGGGGGCCGAAGTGGCTACACCTTC,CASSVGTGGRSGYTF
TRBV7-2,TRBJ2-1,TRBD2,NA,TGTGCCAGCAGCTTAACCGGGACTAGCGGGAGGGCCTACAATGAGCAGTTCTTC,CASSLTGTSGRAYNEQFF
TRBV11-3,TRBJ2-3,NA,NA,TGTGCCAGCAGCCCCGCCGGGCTAGCGAAGGCAGATACGCAGTATTTT,CASSPAGLAKADTQYF
TRBV12-5,TRBJ2-5,NA,NA,TGTGCTAGTGGTAGACCGGGTCTACTTCAAGAGACCCAGTACTTC,CASGRPGLLQETQYF
TRBV30,TRBJ2-7,TRBD2,NA,TGTGCCTGGAGTGAACTAGCGAGAGGCGAGCAGTACTTC,CAWSELARGEQYF
TRBV28,TRBJ2-5,NA,NA,TGTGCCAGCACCTCTTCGGTAGAGACCCAGTACTTC,CASTSSVETQYF
TRBV15,TRBJ1-2,NA,NA,TGTGCCACCAGCAGAGATCGAACAGCTTCATATGGCTACACCTTC,CATSRDRTASYGYTF
TRBV2,TRBJ2-3,NA,NA,TGTGCCAGAGGACAGACTAGCACAGATACGCAGTATTTT,CARGQTSTDTQYF
TRBV28,TRBJ1-6,TRBD1,NA,TGTGCCAGCAGGAAAGGGGGCGGCTCCTATAATTCACCCCTCCACTTT,CASRKGGGSYNSPLHF
TRBV9,TRBJ1-5,NA,NA,TGTGCCAGCGGGCAGGGAAGCCAGCCCCAGCATTTT,CASGQGSQPQHF
TRBV5-4,TRBJ1-2,NA,NA,TGTGCCAGCAGCCAAAGGGAGAACTATGGCTACACCTTC,CASSQRENYGYTF
TRBV7-2,TRBJ2-3,TRBD1,NA,TGTGCCAGCAGCTTTACCGGGACAGCCCTGAGCACAGATACGCAGTATTTT,CASSFTGTALSTDTQYF
TRBV5-1,TRBJ2-1,NA,NA,TGCGCCAGCAGCCCAGTTGCGGATGCGACACTAACCTACAATGAGCAGTTCTTC,CASSPVADATLTYNEQFF
TRBV4-3,TRBJ1-6,NA,few,TGCGCCAGCAGCCAGGGAATCTCGGGTTCACCCCTCCACTTT,CASSQGISGSPLHF
TRBV6-2/TRBV6-3,TRBJ2-3,NA,NA,TGTGCCAGCAGCCCCTTCACTAGCCCCACAGATACGCAGTATTTT,CASSPFTSPTDTQYF
TRBV7-9,TRBJ1-1,NA,NA,TGTGCCAGCAGCTTAGCACACGGAGGGAACCCTGAAGCTTTCTTT,CASSLAHGGNPEAFF
TRBV6-5,TRBJ1-2,NA,NA,TGTGCCAGCAGTTACTCAAAATTTTCTAACTATGGCTACACCTTC,CASSYSKFSNYGYTF
TRBV4-3,TRBJ2-7,NA,NA,TGCGCCAGCAGCCGCCTCAGGGGGGATTCCTACGAGCAGTACTTC,CASSRLRGDSYEQYF
TRBV27,TRBJ1-5,NA,NA,TGTGCCAGCAGTCACGACGGTATAGGTCAGCCCCAGCATTTT,CASSHDGIGQPQHF
TRBV7-2,TRBJ1-1,TRBD1,NA,TGTGCCAGCAGCTTAGTGGGACAGGGGAGTACTGAAGCTTTCTTT,CASSLVGQGSTEAFF
TRBV2,TRBJ2-5,TRBD2,NA,TGTGCCAGCCTGACTAGCCTCCAAGAGACCCAGTACTTC,CASLTSLQETQYF
TRBV27,TRBJ1-2,NA,NA,TGTGCCAGCTGCGGGTCGATCGAAAGTACAGGGAAGTCCCTTCTTTATGGCTACACCTTC,CASCGSIESTGKSLLYGYTF
TRBV6-1,TRBJ2-2,TRBD1,once,TGTGCCAGCAGTGGGCAGACGCGGGGACAGGGGGCGACCGGGGAGCTGTTTTTT,CASSGQTRGQGATGELFF
TRBV27,TRBJ2-7,TRBD2,NA,TGTGCCAGCAGTTTGATCGGAAGCGGGAGCTACGAGCAGTACTTC,CASSLIGSGSYEQYF